This entry lists 10 T cell receptor beta chains sequenced from one sample in a study of cytomegalovirus exposure and HLA in healthy donors. Researchers ran the PCR with 60 Vbeta and 13 Jbeta primers. TCRdb's table, derived via immunoSEQ multiplex PCR, lists solely in-frame clones and lacks some. The profile shows 200,000 or so clones, 70% to 85% of them singletons. The source material was PBMCs. The receptors here all came from a man aged 45-60 years in good health and CMV-seronegative.

The rearrangement uses TRBV6-5 and TRBJ2-1; 8 nucleotides align to TRBD1. Trimming at V came to 7 bases and at J to 7 bases, leaving 12 bases not matched to a gene. The CDR3 is made up of 15 amino acids. Germline V lookup: CDR1 MNHEY, CDR2 SVGAGI. DNA of the CDR3: TGTGCCAGCACCAAGGACAGGGCCAGGGGTAATGAGCAGTTCTTC. It translates to CASTKDRARGNEQFF.

This clone was detected a few times. The chain has TRBV6-1 and TRBJ2-7; D is possibly TRBD2 (5 bases). With 4 bases removed from V and 1 base from J, the gap between germline ends came to 11 bases. Looked up from germline, CDR1 is MNHNS and CDR2 is SASEGT. The CDR3 consists of 14 residues. CDR3 protein: CASSGAGLSYEQYF. DNA for the CDR3: TGTGCCAGCAGTGGCGCGGGTCTATCCTACGAGCAGTACTTC.

CDR3 protein: CASSAEGLAGSGANVLTF. CDR3 nucleotide sequence: TGCGCCAGCAGCGCCGAAGGACTAGCGGGATCTGGGGCCAACGTCCTGACTTTC. The chain is built from TRBV5-1 and TRBJ2-6, with TRBD2 matching over 12 bases. This CDR3 spans 18 amino acids. Germline V gives CDR1 SGHRS, CDR2 YFSETQ. V was pared by 4 bases and J by 1 base, with 6 bases of the junction left unmatched.

The CDR3 sequence: CASSEYDGETQYF. CDR3 sequence (DNA): TGTGCCAGCAGTGAATATGACGGGGAGACCCAGTACTTC. The gene calls are TRBV25-1 and TRBJ2-5; D unclear. V shed 0 bases and J shed 5 bases, with 7 bases lying between them. Per germline, CDR1 MGHDK and CDR2 SYGVNS. The CDR3 is 13 residues long.

This chain links TRBV5-4 with TRBJ2-1; TRBD2 aligns across 9 bases. The CDR3 has 17 amino acids. The V gene's germline CDR1 is SGHNT and CDR2 YYREEE (reference sequence). The trim removed 4 bases at V and 2 bases at J, leaving 10 bases unmatched. The CDR3 nucleotides read TGTGCCAGCAGCCTACTTAAACTAGCGGGCACCTACAATGAGCAGTTCTTC. The encoded protein is CASSLLKLAGTYNEQFF.

The chain links TRBV7-6 to TRBJ1-3; maybe TRBD1 (5 bases). The length of the CDR3 is 16 residues. Per germline, CDR1 SGHVS and CDR2 FNYEAQ. V was trimmed by 5 bases and J by 3 bases, leaving 17 bases between them. CDR3 sequence: CASSPVDGRGGNTIYF. CDR3 nucleotide sequence: TGTGCCAGCAGCCCTGTGGATGGGAGGGGTGGAAACACCATATATTTT.

With respect to this clone: The junction departs from the called germline gene at one end, perhaps through a read error. The sample contains more than one DNA sequence encoding this CDR3. The V call is TRBV10-3, the J call TRBJ2-3, with 8 bases that match TRBD1. In germline, CDR1 is ENHRY, CDR2 SYGVKD. This CDR3 has 15 amino acids. The CDR3 region has the DNA TGTGCCATCAGTGGGACAGGGACCTTTGGAGATACGCAGTACTTT. This gives the protein CAISGTGTFGDTQYF.

This rearrangement joins TRBV25-1 to TRBJ1-6, with 7 nucleotides matching TRBD1. Germline CDR1 MGHDK, CDR2 SYGVNS. V was clipped by 5 bases and J by 8 bases; unmatched bases: 9. The CDR3 is 15 amino acids. The CDR3 DNA reads TGTGCCAGCAGTATCGTGACAGGGAGTGATTCACCCCTCCACTTT. Translating it yields CASSIVTGSDSPLHF.

The chain uses TRBV19 and TRBJ1-4, with 8 nucleotides matching TRBD1. Germline CDR1 and CDR2: LNHDA and SQIVND (reference sequence). This CDR3 is 15 amino acids long. The V gene end was trimmed by 7 bases and the J gene end by 7 bases; junction bases not matched to a gene: 11. CDR3 sequence (DNA): TGTGCCAGTACTACACGGCAGGGGGCAGGTGAAAAACTGTTTTTT. As protein: CASTTRQGAGEKLFF.

There are a few counts of this clone. V is TRBV6-6 and J is TRBJ1-1; D possibly corresponds to TRBD1 (5 bases). Germline V gives CDR1 MNHNY, CDR2 SVGAGI (reference sequence). The CDR3 sequence is 15 residues long. The V gene lost 2 bases and the J gene lost 1 base, with 11 bases spanning the gap. The CDR3 is CASSYAGRRNTEAFF. The CDR3 coding sequence is TGTGCCAGCAGTTACGCAGGGCGACGGAACACTGAAGCTTTCTTT.